The entry that follows covers one T cell receptor (beta chain) sequence. This CDR3 spans 14 amino acids. Germline V lookup: CDR1 LNHNV, CDR2 YYDKDF (reference sequence). V lost 3 bases, J lost 0 bases, and 9 bases lay in between. The data were obtained in a study of blood T cell repertoires in COVID-19. Looking at the study overall: Donors in the United States, Italy and Spain gave samples during acute or convalescent COVID-19. Nucleic acid was either cDNA or gDNA, and it came from T cells, B-cell-depleted T cells, or PBMCs.

In the authors' workflow: It was from reference gene primer amplification that nucleated cell counts were estimated. Method: immunoSEQ multiplex PCR; TCRdb's copy keeps in-frame clones and lacks some. The V and J calls and clone size come from that table; D and trimming were worked out from the DNA. The sample includes more than 85,000 clones, around 89% of them seen just once. The J gene is TRBJ2-7, the V gene TRBV15; maybe TRBD2 (5 bases). The TCR originated in a human donor in a cohort sampled during active COVID-19. The specimen was peripheral blood. DNA of the CDR3: TGTGCCACCAGCAGGGCGGGTGCCTCCTACGAGCAGTACTTC. It yields the protein CATSRAGASYEQYF.